This T cell receptor beta chain was sequenced in a study of early T cells in non-severe SARS-CoV-2 infection. Study-wide context: It was bulk RNA from unsorted whole blood that was sequenced, and the chains were unpaired.

Unique molecular identifiers (one per individual cDNA molecule) were attached. TCRdb called the 5' RACE reads again in MiXCR, with one record for every CDR3 protein. The sample lists roughly 63,000 distinct CDR3 sequences; 12% were seen once. The study, taken as a whole, reports: Matching with VDJdb favored anti-spike CD8 responses (missing private and CD4 specificities).

This clonotype was counted at least ten times. Its specificity is not known. From germline, CDR1 is SEHNR and CDR2 FQNEAQ (reference sequence). The V segment lost 4 bases and the J segment 1 base; nucleotides outside the gene matches: 2. This CDR3 has 16 residues. The TCR sequence derives from an adult who was a healthcare worker with PCR-confirmed SARS-CoV-2 infection or an uninfected control (not recorded which). The donor label of this sample is uncertain. The sequences come from whole blood, collected at baseline. The chain combines TRBV7-9 with TRBJ2-3; 13 nucleotides agree with TRBD2. CDR3 bases: TGTGCCAGCAGCTCCGGGACTAGCGGGGGCACAGATACGCAGTATTTT. This codes for CASSSGTSGGTDTQYF.